This TCR beta chain came from a study of cytomegalovirus exposure and HLA in healthy donors. The primer mix had 60 Vbeta and 13 Jbeta primers. Clones were read by immunoSEQ multiplex PCR, and TCRdb kept only the in-frame ones, dropping some. This sample's clone table lists some 200,000 clones. V gave up 4 bases and J gave up 2 bases; unmatched junction bases: 5. The CDR3 loop spans 14 amino acids. Germline CDR1 and CDR2: SGHRS and YFSETQ. The rearrangement links TRBV5-1 to TRBJ1-1, with TRBD1 matching 7 bases. The specimen was PBMCs. The sequence came from a man under 40 in good health and CMV-seronegative. The CDR3 reads CASSGGTENTEAFF. As DNA, the CDR3 is TGCGCCAGCAGCGGGGGGACAGAAAACACTGAAGCTTTCTTT. Full variable domain (missing parts from reference TRBV5-1 and TRBJ1-1): KAGVTQTPRYLIKTRGQQVTLSCSPISGHRSVSWYQQTPGQGLQFLFEYFSETQRNKGNFPGRFSGRQFSNSRSEMNVSTLELGDSALYLCASSGGTENTEAFFGQGTRLTVV.